Each of the 27 T cell receptor beta chains below was sequenced from the same sample in a study of blood T cell repertoires in COVID-19. The data were produced by immunoSEQ multiplex PCR, yet TCRdb's version contains in-frame clones alone and is incomplete. The data contain roughly 49,000 clones, about four fifths of them singletons. The sequenced sample consisted of peripheral blood. These receptors came from a man over 45 with acute or convalescent COVID-19.

The gene calls are TRBV9 and TRBJ2-2, with 8 nucleotides matching TRBD2. V lost 2 bases and J lost 7; bases outside the gene matches: 13. The CDR3 contains 17 residues. Germline V gene data show CDR1 as SGDLS and CDR2 as YYNGEE. The CDR3 DNA follows: TGTGCCAGCAGCGTTAACCTAGCGGGCCCAACCGGCGGGGAGCTGTTTTTT. It encodes CASSVNLAGPTGGELFF.

This rearrangement joins TRBV19 to TRBJ1-2; perhaps TRBD1 as D (5 bases). CDR3 length: 15 amino acids. V lost 6 bases to trimming and J lost 4 bases, with 18 bases between them. The germline gives CDR1 LNHDA, CDR2 SQIVND (reference sequence). CDR3 DNA: TGTGCCAGTAGCCCTCCGGGGAGGGGCTTCTATGGCTACACCTTC. Encoded protein: CASSPPGRGFYGYTF.

This clone showed up just a few times. V and J are TRBV7-2 and TRBJ2-3, with D possibly matching TRBD2 (6 bases). The CDR3 length is 16 residues. The ends were cut back, 4 bases at V and 5 bases at J, with 19 bases in the middle. CDR1 is SGHTA, CDR2 FQGNSA, per germline. CDR3 coding DNA: TGTGCCAGCAGCTCCGATAGCGGCGGCCCCGTAGATACGCAGTATTTT. This sequence encodes CASSSDSGGPVDTQYF.

The V and J genes are TRBV7-9 and TRBJ2-4, with a weak D call TRBD1 (6 bases). Germline V CDR1 and CDR2: SEHNR, FQNEAQ (reference sequence). Trimming took 6 bases from V and 4 from J, leaving 16 bases between them. The CDR3 is 15 residues long. Here the CDR3 DNA reads TGTGCCAGCAGTCCCCGGGACACGAGTAAAAACATTCAGTACTTC. Its protein is CASSPRDTSKNIQYF.

The V and J genes are TRBV27 and TRBJ2-2; 9 bases line up with TRBD1. The CDR3 sequence is 18 residues long. V was clipped by 6 bases and J by 2 bases; unmatched bases: 13. Germline V CDR1 and CDR2: MNHEY, SMNVEV (reference sequence). The CDR3 loop is CASRDTGGSLINTGELFF. The CDR3 DNA sequence: TGTGCCAGCAGAGATACAGGGGGCTCTTTGATTAACACCGGGGAGCTGTTTTTT.

The chain couples TRBV12-3 or TRBV12-4 to TRBJ1-6, with unresolved D. CDR3 length: 13 amino acids. The V end was cut by 3 bases, the J end by 10 bases, with 10 bases between. The CDR3 region is CASSFGEHSPLHF. The CDR3 coding sequence is TGTGCCAGCAGTTTCGGGGAACACTCACCCCTCCACTTT.

This clone was counted a single time. This chain links TRBV7-2 with TRBJ2-3; tentatively, D is TRBD2 (5 bases). V was clipped by 5 bases and J by 0 bases, with 12 bases between them. CDR1 SGHTA and CDR2 FQGNSA come from the germline V gene. The CDR3 spans 15 residues. CDR3 residues: CASSTLATSTDTQYF. The CDR3 DNA reads as TGTGCCAGCAGCACCCTAGCAACTAGCACAGATACGCAGTATTTT.

The V gene is TRBV7-2, the J gene TRBJ1-6; TRBD1 might be the D (5 bases). Germline V gene data show CDR1 as SGHTA and CDR2 as FQGNSA. This CDR3 is 18 amino acids long. The V end was cut by 1 base, the J end by 1 base, with 14 bases between. The chain's CDR3 is CASSLDSAGWSYNSPLHF. The CDR3 DNA reads as TGTGCCAGCAGCTTAGATTCGGCAGGGTGGTCCTATAATTCACCCCTCCACTTT.

The V and J genes are TRBV10-3 and TRBJ2-7; the D is unclear. Trimming shortened V by 2 bases and J by 1 base, and 9 bases separated the two germline ends. This CDR3 contains 14 residues. CDR1 ENHRY and CDR2 SYGVKD come from the germline V gene. The CDR3 spells CAISEVSISYEQYF. The CDR3 nucleotides are TGTGCCATCAGTGAGGTGTCCATTTCCTACGAGCAGTACTTC.

The CDR3 here is CASSPQGSRYGYTF. Written as DNA, the CDR3 is TGTGCCAGCAGTCCACAGGGATCTCGCTATGGCTACACCTTC. J is TRBJ1-2 and V is TRBV27, with a tentative D call TRBD1 (6 bases). Germline V gene lookup returns CDR1 MNHEY and CDR2 SMNVEV (reference sequence). V lost 5 bases, J lost 4 bases, and 14 bases lay in between. CDR3 length: 14 amino acids.

The chain couples TRBV5-1 to TRBJ1-6; no reliable D call. The CDR3 has 14 amino acids. In germline, CDR1 is SGHRS, CDR2 YFSETQ. Deletions cut 4 bases from V and 5 bases from J, with 10 bases between. The CDR3 reads CASSPPGHNSPLHF. The CDR3 DNA reads as TGCGCCAGCAGCCCCCCTGGGCATAATTCACCCCTCCACTTT.

The genes are TRBV11-2 and TRBJ1-2, with 8 bases aligning to TRBD1. The CDR3 consists of 15 residues. Per germline, CDR1 SGHAT and CDR2 FQNNGV. The V segment lost 4 bases and the J segment 8 bases; nucleotides outside the gene matches: 12. As DNA, the CDR3 is TGTGCCAGCAGCTCAAGTCGACAGGGGATGGTGGGCTACACCTTC. Protein product: CASSSSRQGMVGYTF.

The chain has TRBV7-2 and TRBJ1-3, with TRBD1 matching over 7 bases. The V and J ends lost 0 bases and 1 base, in that order; junction bases with no gene match: 6. The length of the CDR3 is 17 residues. The germline V gene encodes CDR1 SGHTA and CDR2 FQGNSA. This CDR3 is CASSLAGTANSGNTIYF. The CDR3 coding sequence is TGTGCCAGCAGCTTAGCGGGGACAGCTAATTCTGGAAACACCATATATTTT.

A single count supports this clone. This chain joins TRBV4-2 and TRBJ1-5, with D possibly being TRBD1 (6 bases). The CDR3 sequence is 15 residues long. Germline V gene sequence: CDR1 LGHNA, CDR2 YNFKEQ. The V and J ends lost 2 bases and 5 bases respectively, with 13 bases between them. CDR3 DNA sequence: TGTGCCAGCAGCCAATTTTTACAGGGCGATCAGCCCCAGCATTTT. It translates to CASSQFLQGDQPQHF.

V is TRBV19 and J is TRBJ2-3; the match to TRBD2 covers 8 bases. J gave up 10 bases and V 6 bases, and 6 bases lay outside the gene matches. The germline gives CDR1 LNHDA, CDR2 SQIVND (reference sequence). CDR3 length: 12 amino acids. The CDR3 DNA reads as TGTGCCAGTAGCGCCCGGGGGGGTGCGCAGTATTTT. It yields the protein CASSARGGAQYF. The full variable domain, its missing parts supplied by reference TRBV19 and TRBJ2-3, is DGGITQSPKYLFRKEGQNVTLSCEQNLNHDAMYWYRQDPGQGLRLIYYSQIVNDFQKGDIAEGYSVSREKKESFPLTVTSAQKNPTAFYLCASSARGGAQYFGPGTRLTVL.

V gene TRBV3-1 (or the pseudogene TRBV3-2) combines with J gene TRBJ2-1; D is uncertain. V was cut by 5 bases and J by 2 bases, with 7 bases left in between. This CDR3 is built from 13 residues. The germline V gene has CDR1 LGHDT and CDR2 YNNKEL (reference sequence). DNA for the CDR3: TGTGCCAGCAGCAACCGGGCCTACAATGAGCAGTTCTTC. Amino acids: CASSNRAYNEQFF.

This chain connects TRBV28 to TRBJ2-1; 10 nucleotides agree with TRBD1. Losses at the gene ends were 4 bases for V and 5 bases for J; bases not matched to a gene: 17. CDR1 and CDR2 (germline): MDHEN, SYDVKM. The CDR3 runs to 19 residues. CDR3 region: CASSSAPKAGTGVNNEQFF. The CDR3 coding sequence is TGTGCCAGCAGTTCTGCCCCTAAAGCCGGGACAGGGGTAAACAATGAGCAGTTCTTC.

This CDR3 reads CSARESPLHF. In DNA form, the CDR3 reads TGCAGTGCTAGGGAGTCACCCCTCCACTTT. The chain combines TRBV20-1 with TRBJ1-6; D gene uncertain. CDR1 and CDR2 (germline): DFQATT, SNEGSKA (reference sequence). The V end lost 3 bases, the J end lost 10 bases, and 4 bases lay between the germline ends. This CDR3 has 10 amino acids.

The chain carries TRBV4-3 and TRBJ2-3; D uncertain. The CDR3 is 16 amino acids. Trimming removed 5 bases at V and 0 bases at J, with 15 bases between. CDR1 is LGHNA and CDR2 is YSLEER in the germline V gene. The CDR3 region is CASSIGPTSSTDTQYF. The CDR3 DNA is TGCGCCAGCAGCATTGGGCCAACCTCTAGCACAGATACGCAGTATTTT.

The V and J genes are TRBV7-2 and TRBJ1-3; D not certain. V was shortened by 4 bases and J by 7 bases, with 8 bases between the two germline ends. The CDR3 has 12 amino acids. Germline V CDR1 and CDR2: SGHTA, FQGNSA. DNA of the CDR3: TGTGCCAGCAGCTACTACGGCAACACCATATATTTT. Encoded protein: CASSYYGNTIYF.

The chain has TRBV2 and TRBJ1-3; D may be TRBD1 (5 bases). Trimming stripped 4 bases from V and 4 bases from J, with 14 bases between. The CDR3 runs to 15 residues. Germline CDR1 and CDR2: SNHLY and FYNNEI. The CDR3 is CASSAQGARGNTIYF. In DNA form, the CDR3 reads TGTGCCAGCAGTGCTCAAGGGGCGCGAGGAAACACCATATATTTT.

The V and J genes are TRBV27 and TRBJ1-1; D is undetermined. The germline V gene has CDR1 MNHEY and CDR2 SMNVEV (reference sequence). Trimming stripped 8 bases from V and 1 base from J, with 11 bases between. CDR3 length: 13 residues. CDR3 amino acids: CASVSLANTEAFF. The CDR3 nucleotides read TGTGCCAGCGTCAGTTTAGCGAACACTGAAGCTTTCTTT.

The chain recombines TRBV28 with TRBJ1-6; possible D gene TRBD1, 5 bases. The CDR3 extends over 14 amino acids. Trimming took 2 bases from V and 8 from J, leaving 10 bases between them. The germline gives CDR1 MDHEN, CDR2 SYDVKM. The CDR3 DNA sequence: TGTGCCAGCAGTTTAGCAGGGCCGCATTCACCCCTCCACTTT. Translating gives CASSLAGPHSPLHF.

The chain is built from TRBV19 and TRBJ2-1, with TRBD1 matching 11 bases. The length of the CDR3 is 15 residues. Germline CDR1 LNHDA, CDR2 SQIVND (reference sequence). V shed 3 bases, J shed 5 bases, and the junction held 3 bases outside the gene matches. CDR3 sequence: CASSIGTGGNNEQFF. The CDR3, as DNA: TGTGCCAGTAGTATTGGGACAGGGGGTAACAATGAGCAGTTCTTC.

The V call is TRBV7-8, the J call TRBJ2-7; TRBD2 matches at 7 bases. The CDR3 extends over 14 amino acids. Germline V gives CDR1 SGHVS, CDR2 FQNEAQ. V dropped 1 base and J dropped 4; count of bases not matched to a gene: 4. The CDR3 loop is CASSLGEGSYEQYF. The CDR3 region has the DNA TGTGCCAGCAGCTTAGGGGAGGGTTCGTACGAGCAGTACTTC.

The chain combines TRBV7-8 with TRBJ2-6; D might be TRBD2 (7 bases). The CDR3 totals 20 residues. In germline, CDR1 is SGHVS, CDR2 FQNEAQ. Trimming took 1 base from V and 0 from J, leaving 19 bases between them. CDR3 protein: CASSLEGGDTLSSGANVLTF. DNA for the CDR3: TGTGCCAGCAGCTTAGAGGGGGGGGACACCCTAAGCTCTGGGGCCAACGTCCTGACTTTC.

The chain links TRBV27 to TRBJ1-1, with D possibly TRBD1 on 5 matching bases. The CDR3 is 13 residues long. The V gene lost 3 bases and the J gene lost 1 base, with 6 bases spanning the gap. CDR1 is MNHEY and CDR2 is SMNVEV in the germline V gene (reference sequence). The chain's CDR3 is CASSFRGNTEAFF. The CDR3 DNA reads TGTGCCAGCAGTTTTAGGGGGAACACTGAAGCTTTCTTT.